This TCR beta chain was captured by sequencing in a study of T cells expressing NK-cell markers. Whole-study context: It was sorted CD3+CD56+NKG2C+, CD3+CD56+NKG2C- and CD3+CD56-NKG2C+ T cells that supplied the TCR beta repertoires.

TCRdb reanalyzed the 5' RACE reads and collapses them to one entry per CDR3 protein, without DNA. In all, the sample yields under 200,000 distinct CDR3 sequences. The sequence derives from a woman aged 18 to 75 in good health. The source material was blood T cells: a sorted CD56 or NKG2C T cell subset, CD4+ or CD8+ T cells, or bulk PBMC T cells (not recorded which).

CDR3 sequence reads: CSARDPLAGKETQYF. The chain is built from TRBV20-1 and TRBJ2-5. The germline V gene encodes CDR1 DFQATT and CDR2 SNEGSKA (reference sequence). This CDR3 region has 15 residues.